Shown below are 26 T cell receptor beta chains from a single sample sequenced in a study of cytomegalovirus exposure and HLA in healthy donors. The PCR made use of 60 Vbeta and 13 Jbeta primers. Sequenced by immunoSEQ multiplex PCR; TCRdb stores in-frame clones only, minus some. Of hundreds of thousands of clones in the sample, roughly 80% were seen once. Sequenced: PBMCs. These receptors were collected from a man in his thirties or forties in good health and CMV-seronegative.

The J gene is TRBJ2-7, the V gene TRBV6-5, with 8 bases lining up with TRBD1. CDR1 and CDR2 (germline): MNHEY, SVGAGI. J was trimmed by 5 bases and V by 3 bases; bases with no gene match: 6. The CDR3 length is 14 residues. The CDR3: CASSYVAGGHEQYF. The CDR3 nucleotides read TGTGCCAGCAGTTATGTGGCAGGGGGCCACGAGCAGTACTTC.

V gene TRBV9 combines with J gene TRBJ1-2; 8 positions agree with TRBD1. Germline CDR1 and CDR2: SGDLS and YYNGEE. The V segment lost 3 bases and the J segment 11 bases; nucleotides outside the gene matches: 9. The CDR3 covers 13 residues. CDR3 DNA sequence: TGTGCCAGCAGCGATCGACAGGGGCAAGGATACACCTTC. Protein sequence: CASSDRQGQGYTF.

V usage is TRBV7-2 and J usage is TRBJ2-1; 9 nucleotides align to TRBD2. This CDR3 contains 16 residues. Losses at the gene ends were 1 base for V and 3 bases for J; bases not matched to a gene: 4. The germline V gene has CDR1 SGHTA and CDR2 FQGNSA. The CDR3 protein is CASSLGRGGSYNEQFF. CDR3 coding DNA: TGTGCCAGCAGCTTAGGGCGGGGGGGCAGCTACAATGAGCAGTTCTTC.

The V call is TRBV7-9, the J call TRBJ2-1, with 7 bases that match TRBD1. Looked up from germline, CDR1 is SEHNR and CDR2 is FQNEAQ (reference sequence). V shed 2 bases and J 5 bases; nucleotides not matched to a gene: 12. The CDR3 is 17 amino acids. The CDR3 coding sequence is TGTGCCAGCAGCTTAAACCCAATCCTGGGACAGCACAATGAGCAGTTCTTC. It yields the protein CASSLNPILGQHNEQFF.

The chain is built from TRBV7-8 and TRBJ2-7; a weak D match, TRBD1 (5 bases). This CDR3 contains 13 residues. CDR1 and CDR2 from the germline V gene are SGHVS and FQNEAQ. The V end was cut by 8 bases, the J end by 6 bases, with 17 bases between. CDR3 in amino acids: CASAERGGLEQYF. The CDR3 bases are TGTGCCAGCGCCGAAAGGGGTGGTCTCGAGCAGTACTTC.

The chain combines TRBV19 with TRBJ1-5; no clear D gene. This CDR3 spans 15 amino acids. Germline values: CDR1 LNHDA, CDR2 SQIVND (reference sequence). The ends were cut back, 3 bases at V and 1 base at J, with 10 bases in the middle. Here the CDR3 DNA reads TGTGCCAGTAGTATTGTCATCGGGAGCAATCAGCCCCAGCATTTT. It translates to CASSIVIGSNQPQHF.

The V call is TRBV7-2, the J call TRBJ1-1; a possible D gene is TRBD1 (6 bases). The length of the CDR3 is 18 residues. V was trimmed by 4 bases and J by 3 bases, leaving 24 bases between them. Germline loops: CDR1 SGHTA, CDR2 FQGNSA. CDR3 residues: CASSSSHRGRGLDTEAFF. CDR3 sequence (DNA): TGTGCCAGCAGCTCGTCCCATCGGGGGAGGGGGTTAGACACTGAAGCTTTCTTT.

The chain couples TRBV19 to TRBJ1-5, with D hard to call. Trimming removed 3 bases at V and 0 bases at J, with 9 bases between. CDR1 and CDR2 from the germline V gene are LNHDA and SQIVND (reference sequence). This CDR3 is 15 amino acids long. Here the CDR3 reads CASSIVTSSNQPQHF. The DNA of the CDR3 is TGTGCCAGTAGTATTGTGACTTCTAGCAATCAGCCCCAGCATTTT.

V is TRBV28 and J is TRBJ1-1; D gene ambiguous. Trimming stripped 2 bases from V and 11 bases from J, with 12 bases between. CDR1 is MDHEN, CDR2 SYDVKM, per germline. The CDR3 length is 12 residues. CDR3 sequence (DNA): TGTGCCAGCAGTTTAGGGTTCTACTATGCTTTCTTT. Translating gives CASSLGFYYAFF.

J is TRBJ2-7 and V is TRBV6-5; TRBD1 aligns across 9 bases. The CDR3 has 15 residues. The J segment lost 4 bases and the V segment lost 6 bases, leaving 10 bases of the junction unmatched. Germline lookup yields CDR1 MNHEY and CDR2 SVGAGI. For the CDR3, the DNA is TGTGCCAGCAGGCCCGGGACAGGGTTTGTTTACGAGCAGTACTTC. This sequence encodes CASRPGTGFVYEQYF.

The J gene is TRBJ1-5, the V gene TRBV27; TRBD1 might be the D (6 bases). This CDR3 spans 15 amino acids. Germline CDR1 reads MNHEY; CDR2 reads SMNVEV (reference sequence). Trimming removed 4 bases from V and 2 bases from J, with 12 bases in between. The CDR3 is CASSSGGFGNQPQHF. The CDR3 nucleotides are TGTGCCAGCAGTTCGGGGGGCTTCGGCAATCAGCCCCAGCATTTT.

V is TRBV4-3 and J is TRBJ1-6, with 9 bases aligning to TRBD1. V lost 3 bases to trimming and J lost 9 bases; unmatched junction nucleotides: 6. Germline CDR1 reads LGHNA; CDR2 reads YSLEER. The CDR3 extends over 15 amino acids. CDR3 bases: TGCGCCAGCAGCCAGGTACAGGGGGCGCGTTCACCCCTCCACTTT. This codes for CASSQVQGARSPLHF.

V usage is TRBV9 and J usage is TRBJ2-5; 8 bases align to TRBD2. CDR1 and CDR2 from the germline V gene are SGDLS and YYNGEE. CDR3 length: 15 amino acids. J gave up 5 bases and V 3 bases, and 9 bases lay outside the gene matches. The CDR3 region has the DNA TGTGCCAGCAGCGGTAGCGGGGCCATAAAGGAGACCCAGTACTTC. Protein sequence: CASSGSGAIKETQYF.

The chain carries TRBV4-3 and TRBJ2-7; no clear D. Germline assignment: CDR1 LGHNA and CDR2 YSLEER. The length of the CDR3 is 13 residues. V lost 5 bases, J lost 0 bases, and 8 bases lay in between. CDR3 sequence (DNA): TGCGCCAGCAGCGCCACGAGCTCCTACGAGCAGTACTTC. Translation: CASSATSSYEQYF.

The chain employs TRBV6-6 and TRBJ1-1, with 7 positions matching TRBD1. Germline V gene sequence: CDR1 MNHNY, CDR2 SVGAGI (reference sequence). Trimming cost V 2 bases and J 10 bases; bases outside gene matches: 4. The CDR3 is 12 amino acids. This CDR3 is CASSYDRVAAFF. CDR3 coding DNA: TGTGCCAGCAGTTACGACAGGGTGGCAGCTTTCTTT.

As DNA, the CDR3 is TGTGCCAGCAGCCCACGGACAGGGATGAGTAGGAGCAATCAGCCCCAGCATTTT. Translation gives CASSPRTGMSRSNQPQHF. V usage is TRBV7-8 and J usage is TRBJ1-5; the match to TRBD1 covers 8 bases. Germline CDR1 reads SGHVS; CDR2 reads FQNEAQ. The CDR3 loop spans 18 amino acids. J was trimmed by 1 base and V by 5 bases; bases with no gene match: 13.

The chain joins TRBV9 to TRBJ2-3; 7 bases are shared with TRBD2. The CDR3 has 15 amino acids. V was pared by 4 bases and J by 3 bases, with 8 bases of the junction left unmatched. CDR1 and CDR2 from the germline V gene are SGDLS and YYNGEE. The CDR3 loop reads CASSPRAGVTDTQYF. The DNA for the CDR3 is TGTGCCAGCAGCCCTCGGGCGGGGGTGACAGATACGCAGTATTTT.

This rearrangement joins TRBV5-4 to TRBJ2-2; perhaps TRBD2 as D (5 bases). With 0 bases removed from V and 4 bases from J, the gap between germline ends came to 13 bases. This CDR3 is built from 16 residues. Germline V gene lookup returns CDR1 SGHNT and CDR2 YYREEE (reference sequence). The CDR3 nucleotides are TGTGCCAGCAGCTTGGCGGACTTAGCTTCCACCGGGGAGCTGTTTTTT. Its translation is CASSLADLASTGELFF.

This clone was detected only once. This chain joins TRBV7-9 and TRBJ1-1, with 7 nucleotides matching TRBD1. The CDR3 is 15 residues long. J was trimmed by 1 base and V by 2 bases; bases with no gene match: 4. CDR1 is SEHNR, CDR2 FQNEAQ, per germline (reference sequence). DNA of the CDR3: TGTGCCAGCAGCTTAAGTGGGACAGCGAACACTGAAGCTTTCTTT. It yields the protein CASSLSGTANTEAFF.

The chain recombines TRBV5-1 with TRBJ2-7; 12 nucleotides align to TRBD2. The J segment lost 5 bases and the V segment lost 4 bases, leaving 7 bases of the junction unmatched. The CDR3 contains 15 residues. Germline V CDR1 and CDR2: SGHRS, YFSETQ. This CDR3 reads CASSPWTSGVHEQYF. The CDR3 bases are TGCGCCAGCAGCCCCTGGACTAGCGGGGTCCACGAGCAGTACTTC.

This clone was seen only once. The rearrangement uses TRBV28 and TRBJ2-2; 10 positions agree with TRBD2. The trim removed 6 bases at V and 4 bases at J, leaving 5 bases unmatched. This CDR3 comprises 15 residues. The germline V gene encodes CDR1 MDHEN and CDR2 SYDVKM. For the CDR3, the DNA is TGTGCCAGCAGGAGCGGGGGGGCAGGCACCGGGGAGCTGTTTTTT. Its protein product is CASRSGGAGTGELFF.

This clone appeared a few times. The chain couples TRBV6-6 to TRBJ1-1; possibly TRBD1 for D (6 bases). Per the germline V gene, CDR1 is MNHNY and CDR2 is SVGAGI (reference sequence). V lost 7 bases and J 8 bases, leaving 14 bases between the germline ends. This CDR3 region has 12 residues. CDR3 residues: CASISGGGEAFF. The CDR3 DNA sequence: TGTGCCAGCATCTCTGGGGGGGGCGAAGCTTTCTTT.

The chain recombines TRBV11-2 with TRBJ2-1, with D possibly being TRBD1 (5 bases). This CDR3 has 11 amino acids. Trimming shortened V by 4 bases and J by 10 bases, and 8 bases separated the two germline ends. Germline V gene lookup returns CDR1 SGHAT and CDR2 FQNNGV. CDR3 in DNA: TGTGCCAGCAGCTGGGGCGAGGAGCAGTTCTTC. It yields the protein CASSWGEEQFF.

The chain is built from TRBV7-6 and TRBJ2-2; a weak D match, TRBD1 (5 bases). The CDR3 totals 14 residues. Trimming took off 3 bases at V and 3 bases at J, with 8 bases between the two ends. Germline CDR1 and CDR2: SGHVS and FNYEAQ. CDR3: CASSFKGYTGELFF. The CDR3 DNA is TGTGCCAGCAGCTTTAAGGGGTACACCGGGGAGCTGTTTTTT.

The V call is TRBV5-6, the J call TRBJ2-7; 8 bases match TRBD2. The CDR3 runs 14 residues. The germline V gene has CDR1 SGHDT and CDR2 YYEEEE. The ends lost 0 bases at V and 7 bases at J; junction bases unmatched: 6. The CDR3 DNA follows: TGTGCCAGCAGCTTGGTGGGGGGACTAGGAGAGCAGTACTTC. It encodes CASSLVGGLGEQYF.

The V and J genes are TRBV29-1 and TRBJ1-5; D gene ambiguous. Germline V CDR1 and CDR2: SQVTM, ANQGSEA. This CDR3 is 14 amino acids long. V was trimmed by 4 bases and J by 0 bases, leaving 10 bases between them. The CDR3 spells CSVAYGDSNQPQHF. CDR3 DNA: TGCAGCGTTGCGTACGGAGATAGCAATCAGCCCCAGCATTTT.